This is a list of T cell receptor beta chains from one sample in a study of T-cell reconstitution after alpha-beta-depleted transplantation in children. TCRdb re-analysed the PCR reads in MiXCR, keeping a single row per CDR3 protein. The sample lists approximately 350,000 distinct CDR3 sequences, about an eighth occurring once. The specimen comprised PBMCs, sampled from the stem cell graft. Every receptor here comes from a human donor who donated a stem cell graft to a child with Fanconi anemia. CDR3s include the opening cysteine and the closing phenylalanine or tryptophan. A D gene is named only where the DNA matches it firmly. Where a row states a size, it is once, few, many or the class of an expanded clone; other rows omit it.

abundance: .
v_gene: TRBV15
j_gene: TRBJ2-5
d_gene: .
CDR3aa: CATSRDAASLTVETQYF
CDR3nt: TGTGCCACCAGCAGAGATGCGGCTAGTCTAACAGTAGAGACCCAGTACTTC

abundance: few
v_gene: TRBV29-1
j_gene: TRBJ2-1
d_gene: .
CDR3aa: CSVETGSYNEQFF
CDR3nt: TGCAGCGTTGAAACAGGCTCCTACAATGAGCAGTTCTTC

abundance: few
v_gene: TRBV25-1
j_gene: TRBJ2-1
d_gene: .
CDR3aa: CATGDGAGYEQFF
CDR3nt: TGTGCCACAGGGGACGGGGCTGGGTATGAGCAGTTCTTC

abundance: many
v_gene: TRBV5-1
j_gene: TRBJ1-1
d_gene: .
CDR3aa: CASSSGSGTTEAFF
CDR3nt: TGCGCCAGCAGCTCAGGAAGTGGAACCACTGAAGCTTTCTTT

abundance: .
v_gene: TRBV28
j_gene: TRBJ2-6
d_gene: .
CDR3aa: CASSFLTVGSQGGANVLTF
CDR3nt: TGTGCCAGCAGTTTCCTAACGGTAGGGAGCCAAGGTGGGGCCAACGTCCTGACTTTC

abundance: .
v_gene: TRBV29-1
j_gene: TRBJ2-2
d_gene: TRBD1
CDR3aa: CSGKQGRGGELFF
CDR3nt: TGCAGCGGTAAACAGGGGAGAGGCGGGGAGCTGTTTTTT

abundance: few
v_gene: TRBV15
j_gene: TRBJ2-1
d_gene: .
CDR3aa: CATSRYGREYNEQFF
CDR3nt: TGTGCCACCAGCAGGTATGGCCGGGAGTACAATGAGCAGTTCTTC

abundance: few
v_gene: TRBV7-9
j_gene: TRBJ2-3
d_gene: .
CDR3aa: CASSLVQGSLPDTQYF
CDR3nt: TGTGCCAGCAGCTTAGTTCAGGGCTCCCTTCCAGATACGCAGTATTTT

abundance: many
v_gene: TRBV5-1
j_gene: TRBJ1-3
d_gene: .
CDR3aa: CASSLGPGNTIYF
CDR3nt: TGCGCCAGCAGCTTGGGTCCCGGAAACACCATATATTTT

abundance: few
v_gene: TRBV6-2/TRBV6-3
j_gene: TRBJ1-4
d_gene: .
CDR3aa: CASSHTGREKLFF
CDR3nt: TGTGCCAGCAGTCATACGGGACGGGAAAAACTGTTTTTT

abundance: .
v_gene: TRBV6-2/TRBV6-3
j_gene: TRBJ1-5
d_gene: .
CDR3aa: CASSRWGGNQPQHF
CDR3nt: TGTGCCAGCAGTCGGTGGGGGGGCAATCAGCCCCAGCATTTT

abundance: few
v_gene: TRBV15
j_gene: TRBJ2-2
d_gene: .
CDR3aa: CATSRASWGIKDTGELFF
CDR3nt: TGTGCCACCAGCAGAGCTTCCTGGGGGATCAAAGATACCGGGGAGCTGTTTTTT

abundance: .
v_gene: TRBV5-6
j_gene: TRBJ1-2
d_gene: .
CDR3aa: CASSLDGKANYGYTF
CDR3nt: TGTGCCAGCAGCTTGGATGGGAAAGCTAACTATGGCTACACCTTC

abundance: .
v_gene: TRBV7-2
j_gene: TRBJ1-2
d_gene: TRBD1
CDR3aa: CASSERQGYRANYGYTF
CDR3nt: TGTGCCAGCAGCGAGAGACAGGGGTATAGGGCTAACTATGGCTACACCTTC

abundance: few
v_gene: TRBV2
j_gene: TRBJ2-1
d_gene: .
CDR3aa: CASSEVLSYNEQFF
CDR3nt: TGTGCCAGCAGTGAGGTCCTCTCCTACAATGAGCAGTTCTTC

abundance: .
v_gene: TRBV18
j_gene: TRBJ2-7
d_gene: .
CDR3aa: CASSPSRDRSYEQYF
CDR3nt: TGTGCCAGCTCACCCAGCCGGGACCGATCCTACGAGCAGTACTTC

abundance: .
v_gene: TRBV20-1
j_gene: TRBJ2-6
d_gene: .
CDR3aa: CSASLRLTSPYGANVLTF
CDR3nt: TGCAGTGCTAGTCTGCGTCTCACATCCCCATATGGGGCCAACGTCCTGACTTTC

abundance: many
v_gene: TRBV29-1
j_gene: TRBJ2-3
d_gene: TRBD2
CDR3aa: CSSSPQRGAQDTQYF
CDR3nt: TGCAGCTCTTCCCCCCAGCGGGGGGCCCAAGATACGCAGTATTTT

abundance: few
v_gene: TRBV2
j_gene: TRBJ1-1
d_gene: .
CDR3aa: CASSEGDGGGDTEAFF
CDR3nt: TGTGCCAGCAGTGAAGGGGACGGGGGAGGGGACACTGAAGCTTTCTTT

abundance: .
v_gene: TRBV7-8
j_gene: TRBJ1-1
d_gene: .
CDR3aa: CASSSPENTEAFF
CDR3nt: TGTGCCAGCAGCTCTCCGGAGAACACTGAAGCTTTCTTT

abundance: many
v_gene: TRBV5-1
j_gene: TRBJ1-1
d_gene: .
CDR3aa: CASSPSQGQTEAFF
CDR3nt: TGCGCCAGCTCCCCCTCCCAGGGTCAAACAGAAGCTTTCTTT

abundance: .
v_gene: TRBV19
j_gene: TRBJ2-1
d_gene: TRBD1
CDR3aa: CASSIGTDSLNEQFF
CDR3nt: TGTGCCAGTAGTATTGGGACAGACTCGTTGAATGAGCAGTTCTTC

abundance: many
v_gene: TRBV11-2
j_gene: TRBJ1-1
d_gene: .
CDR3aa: CASSLSAQGNTEAFF
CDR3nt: TGTGCCAGCAGCTTAAGTGCACAGGGGAACACTGAAGCTTTCTTT

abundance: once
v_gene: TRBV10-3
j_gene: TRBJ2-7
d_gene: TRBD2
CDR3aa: CAISTSGVEQYF
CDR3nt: TGTGCCATCAGTACCAGCGGGGTCGAGCAGTACTTC

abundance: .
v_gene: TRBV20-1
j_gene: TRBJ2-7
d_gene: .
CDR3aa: CSARSPDLEQYF
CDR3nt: TGCAGTGCTAGAAGTCCTGACCTCGAGCAGTACTTC

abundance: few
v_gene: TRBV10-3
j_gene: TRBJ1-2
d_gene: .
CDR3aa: CAVQPGGYGYTF
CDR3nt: TGTGCCGTCCAACCGGGTGGCTATGGCTACACCTTC

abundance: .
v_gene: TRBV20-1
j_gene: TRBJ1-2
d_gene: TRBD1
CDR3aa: CSAPKGAEGYTF
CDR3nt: TGCAGTGCTCCGAAGGGGGCAGAAGGCTACACCTTC

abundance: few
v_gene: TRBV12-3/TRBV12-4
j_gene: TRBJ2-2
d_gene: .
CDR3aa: CASSGSPVGTGELFF
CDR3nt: TGTGCCAGCAGTGGGAGCCCGGTAGGCACCGGGGAGCTGTTTTTT

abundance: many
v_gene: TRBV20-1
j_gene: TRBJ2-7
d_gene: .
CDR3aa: CSARDGAGSSYEQYF
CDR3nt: TGCAGTGCTAGAGATGGAGCGGGTTCGTCCTACGAGCAGTACTTC

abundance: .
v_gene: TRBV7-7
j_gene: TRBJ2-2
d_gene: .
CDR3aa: CASTQTAGAGELFF
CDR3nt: TGTGCCAGCACCCAGACAGCAGGGGCCGGGGAGCTGTTTTTT

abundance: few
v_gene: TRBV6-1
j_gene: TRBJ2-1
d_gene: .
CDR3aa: CASSRLTDNEQFF
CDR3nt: TGTGCCAGCAGTCGCCTGACAGACAATGAGCAGTTCTTC

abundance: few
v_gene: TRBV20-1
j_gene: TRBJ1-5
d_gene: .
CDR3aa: CSARAQGTGYQPQHF
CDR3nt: TGCAGTGCTAGAGCACAAGGGACGGGGTATCAGCCCCAGCATTTT

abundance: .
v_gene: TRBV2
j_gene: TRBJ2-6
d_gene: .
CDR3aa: CASMKREGIGANVLTF
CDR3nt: TGTGCCAGCATGAAAAGGGAAGGGATTGGGGCCAACGTCCTGACTTTC

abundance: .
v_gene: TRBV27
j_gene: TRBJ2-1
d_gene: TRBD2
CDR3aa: CASSLSTSGGDNEQFF
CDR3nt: TGTGCCAGCAGTTTATCGACTAGCGGGGGGGACAATGAGCAGTTCTTC

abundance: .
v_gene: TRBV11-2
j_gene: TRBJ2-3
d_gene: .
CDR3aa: CASPERKGTDTQYF
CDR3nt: TGTGCCAGCCCGGAGCGGAAGGGCACAGATACGCAGTATTTT

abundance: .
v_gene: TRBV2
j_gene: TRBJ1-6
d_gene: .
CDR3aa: CASSEALGNSPLHF
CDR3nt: TGTGCCAGCAGTGAAGCCTTGGGGAATTCACCCCTCCACTTT

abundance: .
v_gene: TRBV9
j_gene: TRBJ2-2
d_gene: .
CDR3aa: CASSARTGGYTGELFF
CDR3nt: TGTGCCAGCAGCGCTCGAACCGGGGGCTACACCGGGGAGCTGTTTTTT

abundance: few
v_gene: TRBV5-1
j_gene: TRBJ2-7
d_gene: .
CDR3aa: CASSLTGTSYEQYF
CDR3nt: TGCGCCAGCAGCTTGACAGGGACCTCCTACGAGCAGTACTTC

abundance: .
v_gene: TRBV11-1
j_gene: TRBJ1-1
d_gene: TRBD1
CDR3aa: CASRPGQGDTEAFF
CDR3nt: TGTGCCAGCAGACCCGGACAGGGTGACACTGAAGCTTTCTTT

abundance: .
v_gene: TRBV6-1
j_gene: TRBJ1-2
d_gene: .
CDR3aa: CASRAQGASGYTF
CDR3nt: TGTGCCAGCAGAGCGCAGGGTGCCAGTGGCTACACCTTC

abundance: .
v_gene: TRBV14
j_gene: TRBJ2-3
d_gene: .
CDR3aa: CASSQSLGHRGDTQYF
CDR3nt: TGTGCCAGCAGCCAATCTCTAGGGCACCGAGGGGATACGCAGTATTTT

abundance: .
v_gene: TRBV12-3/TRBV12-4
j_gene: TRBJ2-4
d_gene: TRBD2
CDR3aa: CASSFSSGAAIIAKNIQYF
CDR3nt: TGTGCCAGCAGTTTTTCTAGCGGGGCCGCCATCATAGCCAAAAACATTCAGTACTTC

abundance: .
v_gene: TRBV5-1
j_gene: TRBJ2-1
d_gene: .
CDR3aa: CASSLSELGPYNEQFF
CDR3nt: TGCGCCAGCAGCTTATCTGAGCTTGGCCCCTACAATGAGCAGTTCTTC

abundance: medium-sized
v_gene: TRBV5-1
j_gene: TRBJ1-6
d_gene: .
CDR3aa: CASSLSGQGNSPLHF
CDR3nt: TGCGCCAGCAGCTTGTCCGGCCAGGGAAATTCACCCCTCCACTTT

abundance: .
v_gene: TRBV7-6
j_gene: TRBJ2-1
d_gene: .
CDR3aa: CASSPGHLYNEQFF
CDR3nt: TGTGCCAGCAGCCCCGGACACCTCTACAATGAGCAGTTCTTC

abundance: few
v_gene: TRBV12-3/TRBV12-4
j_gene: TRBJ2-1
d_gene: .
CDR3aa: CASSSAPVSVRNEQFF
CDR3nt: TGTGCCAGCAGTTCCGCGCCGGTATCGGTCCGGAATGAGCAGTTCTTC

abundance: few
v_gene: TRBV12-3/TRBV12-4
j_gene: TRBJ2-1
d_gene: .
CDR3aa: CASSPRLGQGRNNEQFF
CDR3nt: TGTGCCAGCAGTCCCCGATTAGGTCAGGGGCGAAACAATGAGCAGTTCTTC